The rows below give T cell receptor beta chains drawn from one sample of a study of early T cells in non-severe SARS-CoV-2 infection. TCRdb ran MiXCR on the 5' RACE reads and lists one entry per CDR3 protein. The table includes approximately 70,000 distinct CDR3 sequences, about 10% detected once. Sequencing used whole blood, obtained at baseline. Every receptor here comes from an adult who was a healthcare worker with PCR-confirmed SARS-CoV-2 infection or an uninfected control (not recorded which). Each CDR3 is given with its conserved first and last residue. Only part of the rows carry a size: once, few, many, or a class if the clone is expanded.

TRBV27,TRBJ1-3,-,CASSLGGNSGNTIYF
TRBV6-6,TRBJ1-2,many,CASSFQGRQGYTF
TRBV11-2,TRBJ2-1,few,CASSRDYNEQFF
TRBV4-3,TRBJ2-5,few,CASSQDLQEQETQYF
TRBV5-1,TRBJ2-4,many,CASSLGWTAAGGSKNIQYF
TRBV11-3,TRBJ2-3,-,CASSQGYTDTQYF
TRBV12-3/TRBV12-4,TRBJ2-7,-,CASSFTQGIYF
TRBV7-2,TRBJ1-5,few,CASSPGGSGNQPQHF
TRBV29-1,TRBJ1-2,few,CSVAGVLWYGYTF
TRBV3-1,TRBJ1-5,many,CASSQGNLYNQPQHF
TRBV11-2,TRBJ1-2,-,CASSSRGGATNYGYTF
TRBV4-1,TRBJ2-7,few,CASSLKLGYYEQYF
TRBV12-3/TRBV12-4,TRBJ2-7,-,CASSVAGSSYEQYF
TRBV12-3/TRBV12-4,TRBJ2-1,once,CASATTGYNEQFF
TRBV30,TRBJ1-1,-,CAWSADRGTEAFF
TRBV29-1,TRBJ2-3,many,CSVASRLAVAHLNTDTQYF
TRBV6-5,TRBJ1-5,few,CASSYSQGANQPQHF
TRBV18,TRBJ2-3,few,CASSPGLHTDTQYF
TRBV5-1,TRBJ1-4,many,CASSLVDPGSNEKLFF
TRBV7-2,TRBJ1-5,many,CASSFEANQPQHF
TRBV3-1,TRBJ2-2,few,CASSQAVNTGELFF
TRBV19,TRBJ1-1,-,CASSARVGTEAFF
TRBV13,TRBJ2-3,-,CASSLTEGDTQYF
TRBV20-1,TRBJ1-2,-,CSARDRGPAGYTF
TRBV3-1,TRBJ1-1,-,CASSQHRGQTEAFF
TRBV7-6,TRBJ2-7,many,CASSLIGGYEQYF
TRBV7-9,TRBJ1-5,-,CASSLGGNSNQPQHF
TRBV11-2,TRBJ2-3,-,CASSLAPLLYRTDTQYF
TRBV6-6,TRBJ2-7,-,CASSLDRVHEQYF